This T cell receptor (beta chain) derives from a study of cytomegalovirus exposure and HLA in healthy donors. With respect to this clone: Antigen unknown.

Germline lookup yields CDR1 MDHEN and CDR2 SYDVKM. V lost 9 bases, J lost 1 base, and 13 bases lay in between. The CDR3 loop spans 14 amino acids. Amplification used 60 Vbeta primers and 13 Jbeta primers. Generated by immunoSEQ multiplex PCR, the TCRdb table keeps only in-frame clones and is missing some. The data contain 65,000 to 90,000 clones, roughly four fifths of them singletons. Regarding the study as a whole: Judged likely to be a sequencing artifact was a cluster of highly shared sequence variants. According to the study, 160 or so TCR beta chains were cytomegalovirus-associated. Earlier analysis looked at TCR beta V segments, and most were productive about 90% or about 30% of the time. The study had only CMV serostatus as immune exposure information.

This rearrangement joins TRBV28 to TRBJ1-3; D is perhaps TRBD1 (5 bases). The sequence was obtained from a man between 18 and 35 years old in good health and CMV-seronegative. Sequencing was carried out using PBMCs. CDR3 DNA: TGTGCCAGTACGACGGGGACTTCTGGAAACACCATATATTTT. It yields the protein CASTTGTSGNTIYF.